Each of the 2 T cell receptor beta chains below was sequenced from the same sample in a study of T cell responses to AZD1222 COVID-19 vaccine. Profiling relied on immunoSEQ multiplex PCR, and the TCRdb table lists in-frame clones only, not all of them. The sample yields some 150,000 clones, approximately 89% seen once. Sample: peripheral blood, taken 28 days after the second AZD1222 dose. The receptors originated from an adult who received the AZD1222 COVID-19 vaccine.

The genes are TRBV5-1 and TRBJ1-4; D might be TRBD1 (5 bases). Germline assignment: CDR1 SGHRS and CDR2 YFSETQ. The CDR3 length is 13 residues. Trimming removed 5 bases at V and 4 bases at J, with 9 bases between. CDR3 sequence (DNA): TGCGCCAGCAGGGGGCAGGATAATGAAAAACTGTTTTTT. Translating it yields CASRGQDNEKLFF.

CDR3 loop: CASSQEGGSSGPPQYF. The CDR3 DNA sequence: TGTGCCAGCAGCCAAGAGGGGGGGAGTTCAGGGCCCCCGCAGTATTTT. The rearrangement uses TRBV4-2 and TRBJ2-3; 7 bases fit TRBD2. The CDR3 totals 16 residues. The germline V gene has CDR1 LGHNA and CDR2 YNFKEQ. V trimming: 0 bases; J trimming: 10 bases; junction bases outside the gene matches: 13.